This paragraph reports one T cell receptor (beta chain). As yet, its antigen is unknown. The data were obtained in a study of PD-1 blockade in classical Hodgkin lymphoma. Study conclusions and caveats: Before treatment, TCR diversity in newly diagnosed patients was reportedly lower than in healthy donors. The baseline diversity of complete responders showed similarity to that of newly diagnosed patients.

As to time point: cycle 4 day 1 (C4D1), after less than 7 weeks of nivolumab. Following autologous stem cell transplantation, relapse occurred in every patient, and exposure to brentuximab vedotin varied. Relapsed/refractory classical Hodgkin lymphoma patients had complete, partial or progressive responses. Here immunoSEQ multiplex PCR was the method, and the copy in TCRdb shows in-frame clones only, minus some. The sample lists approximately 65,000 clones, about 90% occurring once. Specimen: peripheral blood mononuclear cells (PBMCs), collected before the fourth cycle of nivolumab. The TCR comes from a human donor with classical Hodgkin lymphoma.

The CDR3 bases are TGTGCCAGCATGACGTTAACGACTGCCTACGAGCAGTACTTC. This codes for CASMTLTTAYEQYF. The chain joins TRBV6-1 to TRBJ2-7; D uncertain. V was clipped by 7 bases and J by 2 bases, with 15 bases between them. There are 14 residues in the CDR3. Germline-derived CDR1 and CDR2 are MNHNS and SASEGT.